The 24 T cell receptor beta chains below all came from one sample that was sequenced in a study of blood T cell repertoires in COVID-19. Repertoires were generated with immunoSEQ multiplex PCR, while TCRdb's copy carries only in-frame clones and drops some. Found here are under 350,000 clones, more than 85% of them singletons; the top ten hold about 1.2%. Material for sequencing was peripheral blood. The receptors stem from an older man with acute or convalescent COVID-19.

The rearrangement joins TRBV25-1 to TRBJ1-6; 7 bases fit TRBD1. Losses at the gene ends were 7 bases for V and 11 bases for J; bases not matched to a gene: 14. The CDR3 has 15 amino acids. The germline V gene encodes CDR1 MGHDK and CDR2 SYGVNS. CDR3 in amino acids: CASKGLQGGAAPLHF. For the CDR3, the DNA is TGTGCCAGCAAAGGCCTGCAGGGGGGTGCGGCACCCCTCCACTTT.

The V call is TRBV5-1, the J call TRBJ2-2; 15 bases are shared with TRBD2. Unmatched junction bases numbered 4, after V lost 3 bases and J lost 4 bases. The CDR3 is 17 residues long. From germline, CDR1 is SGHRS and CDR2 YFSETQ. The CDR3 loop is CASSSGLAGGATGELFF. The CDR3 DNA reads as TGCGCCAGCAGCTCAGGACTAGCGGGAGGGGCCACCGGGGAGCTGTTTTTT.

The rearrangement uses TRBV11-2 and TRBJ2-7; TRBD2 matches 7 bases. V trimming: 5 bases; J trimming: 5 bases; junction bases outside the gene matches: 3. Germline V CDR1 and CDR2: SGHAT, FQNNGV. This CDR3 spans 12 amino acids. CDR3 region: CASSDREDEQYF. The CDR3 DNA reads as TGTGCCAGCAGCGACCGGGAGGACGAGCAGTACTTC.

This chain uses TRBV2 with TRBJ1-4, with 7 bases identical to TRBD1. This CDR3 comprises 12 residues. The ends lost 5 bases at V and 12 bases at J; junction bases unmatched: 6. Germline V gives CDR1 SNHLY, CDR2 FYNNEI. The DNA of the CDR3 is TGTGCCAGCAGTCGAGAGAGGGGGCAACTGTTTTTT. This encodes CASSRERGQLFF.

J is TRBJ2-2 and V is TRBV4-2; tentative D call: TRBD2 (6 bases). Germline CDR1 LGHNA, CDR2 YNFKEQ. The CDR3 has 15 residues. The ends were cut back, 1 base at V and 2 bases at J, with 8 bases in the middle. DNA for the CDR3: TGTGCCAGCAGCCAAGTCGGGAGCAACACCGGGGAGCTGTTTTTT. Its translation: CASSQVGSNTGELFF.

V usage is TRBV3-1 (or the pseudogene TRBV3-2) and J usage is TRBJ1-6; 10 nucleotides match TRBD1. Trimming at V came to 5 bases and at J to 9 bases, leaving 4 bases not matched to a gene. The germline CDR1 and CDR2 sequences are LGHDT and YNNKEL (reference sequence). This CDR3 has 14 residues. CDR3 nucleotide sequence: TGTGCCAGCAGCTGGGACAGGGGTGGTTCACCCCTCCACTTT. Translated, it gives CASSWDRGGSPLHF.

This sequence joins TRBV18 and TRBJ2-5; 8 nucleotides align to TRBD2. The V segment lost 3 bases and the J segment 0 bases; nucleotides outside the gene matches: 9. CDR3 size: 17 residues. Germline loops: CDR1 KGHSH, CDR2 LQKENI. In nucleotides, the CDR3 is TGTGCCAGCTCACCCCCAGCTCCGGGACTAGACCAAGAGACCCAGTACTTC. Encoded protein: CASSPPAPGLDQETQYF. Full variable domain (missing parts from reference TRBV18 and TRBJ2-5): NAGVMQNPRHLVRRRGQEARLRCSPMKGHSHVYWYRQLPEEGLKFMVYLQKENIIDESGMPKERFSAEFPKEGPSILRIQQVVRGDSAAYFCASSPPAPGLDQETQYFGPGTRLLVL.

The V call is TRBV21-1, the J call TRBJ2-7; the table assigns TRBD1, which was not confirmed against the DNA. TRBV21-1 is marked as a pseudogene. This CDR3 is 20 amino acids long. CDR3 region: CASSKARDAKWGQGCYEQYF. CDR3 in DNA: TGTGCCAGCAGCAAAGCGCGGGACGCTAAATGGGGACAGGGCTGCTACGAGCAGTACTTC.

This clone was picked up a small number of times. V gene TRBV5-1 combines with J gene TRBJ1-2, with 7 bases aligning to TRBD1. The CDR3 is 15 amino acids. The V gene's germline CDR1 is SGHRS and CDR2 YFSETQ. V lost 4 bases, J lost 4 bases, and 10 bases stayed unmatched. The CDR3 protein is CASSLGTAGSYGYTF. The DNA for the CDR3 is TGCGCCAGCAGCCTAGGGACAGCCGGTAGCTATGGCTACACCTTC.

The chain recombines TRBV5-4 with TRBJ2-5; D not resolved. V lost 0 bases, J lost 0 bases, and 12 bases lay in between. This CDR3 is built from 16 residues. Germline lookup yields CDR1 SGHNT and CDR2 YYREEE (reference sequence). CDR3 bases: TGTGCCAGCAGCTTGGCCGCAGGTGCCAACCAAGAGACCCAGTACTTC. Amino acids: CASSLAAGANQETQYF.

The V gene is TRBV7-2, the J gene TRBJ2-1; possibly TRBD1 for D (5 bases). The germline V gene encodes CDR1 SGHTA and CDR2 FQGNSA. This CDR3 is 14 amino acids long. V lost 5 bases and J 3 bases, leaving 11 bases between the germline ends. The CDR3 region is CASSPATVYNEQFF. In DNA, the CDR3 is TGTGCCAGCAGCCCCGCGACAGTCTACAATGAGCAGTTCTTC. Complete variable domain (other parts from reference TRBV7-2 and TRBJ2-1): GAGVSQSPSNKVTEKGKDVELRCDPISGHTALYWYRQSLGQGLEFLIYFQGNSAPDKSGLPSDRFSAERTGGSVSTLTIQRTQQEDSAVYLCASSPATVYNEQFFGPGTRLTVL.

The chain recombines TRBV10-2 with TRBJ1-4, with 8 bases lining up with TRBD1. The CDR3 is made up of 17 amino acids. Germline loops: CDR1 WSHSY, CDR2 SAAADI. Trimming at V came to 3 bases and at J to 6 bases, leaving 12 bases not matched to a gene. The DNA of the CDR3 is TGCGCCAGCAGTGACGGACAGGGCCGAGGGTTTGATGAAAAACTGTTTTTT. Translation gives CASSDGQGRGFDEKLFF.

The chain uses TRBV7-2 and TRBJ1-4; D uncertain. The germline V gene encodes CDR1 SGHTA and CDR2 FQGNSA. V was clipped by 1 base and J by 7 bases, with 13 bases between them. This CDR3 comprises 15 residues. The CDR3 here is CASSLGQRVGEKLFF. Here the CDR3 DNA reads TGTGCCAGCAGCTTAGGCCAGCGGGTGGGTGAAAAACTGTTTTTT.

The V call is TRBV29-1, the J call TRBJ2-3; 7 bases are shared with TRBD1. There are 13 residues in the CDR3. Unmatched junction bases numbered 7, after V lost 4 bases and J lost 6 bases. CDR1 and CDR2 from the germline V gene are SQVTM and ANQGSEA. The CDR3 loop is CSVAPGTVDTQYF. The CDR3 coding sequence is TGCAGCGTTGCTCCCGGGACAGTTGATACGCAGTATTTT.

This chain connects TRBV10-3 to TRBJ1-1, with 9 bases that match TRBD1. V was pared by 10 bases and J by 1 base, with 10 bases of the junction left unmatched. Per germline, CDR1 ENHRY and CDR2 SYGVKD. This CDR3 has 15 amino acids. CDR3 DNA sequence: TGTGCCAGCACCCGGGACAGGGAAGCGAACACTGAAGCTTTCTTT. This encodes CASTRDREANTEAFF.

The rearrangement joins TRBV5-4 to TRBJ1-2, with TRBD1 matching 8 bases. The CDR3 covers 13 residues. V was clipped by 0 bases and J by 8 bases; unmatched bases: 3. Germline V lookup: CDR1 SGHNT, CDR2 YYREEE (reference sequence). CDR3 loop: CASSLGQGSGYTF. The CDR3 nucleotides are TGTGCCAGCAGCTTGGGACAGGGGAGCGGCTACACCTTC.

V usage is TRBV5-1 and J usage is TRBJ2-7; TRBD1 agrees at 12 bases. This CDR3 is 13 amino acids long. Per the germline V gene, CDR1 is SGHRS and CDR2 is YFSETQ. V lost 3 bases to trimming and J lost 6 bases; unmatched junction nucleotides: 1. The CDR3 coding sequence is TGCGCCAGCAGCTGGGGACAGGGGGCCGAGCAGTACTTC. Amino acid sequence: CASSWGQGAEQYF.

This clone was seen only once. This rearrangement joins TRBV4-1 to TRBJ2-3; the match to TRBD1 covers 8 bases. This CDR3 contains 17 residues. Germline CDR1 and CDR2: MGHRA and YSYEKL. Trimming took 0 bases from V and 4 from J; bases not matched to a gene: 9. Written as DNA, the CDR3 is TGCGCCAGCAGCCAAGAACGGACAAGGACAGGGCCAGATACGCAGTATTTT. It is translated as CASSQERTRTGPDTQYF.

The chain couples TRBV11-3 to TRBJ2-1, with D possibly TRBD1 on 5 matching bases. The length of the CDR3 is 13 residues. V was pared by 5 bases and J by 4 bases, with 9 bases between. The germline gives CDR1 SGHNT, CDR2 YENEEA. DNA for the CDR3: TGTGCCAGCAGCCAAGACAGTTACAATGAGCAGTTCTTC. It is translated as CASSQDSYNEQFF.

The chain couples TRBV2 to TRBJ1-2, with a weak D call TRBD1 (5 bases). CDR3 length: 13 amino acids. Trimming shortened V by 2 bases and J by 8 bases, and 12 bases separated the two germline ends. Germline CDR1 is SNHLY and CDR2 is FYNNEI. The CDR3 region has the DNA TGTGCCAGCAGTGAAAGCGGGGCGTTAGGCTACACCTTC. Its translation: CASSESGALGYTF.

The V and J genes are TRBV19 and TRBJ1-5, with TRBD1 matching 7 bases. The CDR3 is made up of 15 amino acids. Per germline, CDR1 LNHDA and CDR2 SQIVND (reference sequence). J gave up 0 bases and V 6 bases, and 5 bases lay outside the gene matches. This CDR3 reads CASRTRQGSNQPQHF. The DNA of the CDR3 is TGTGCCAGTAGAACGCGACAGGGTAGCAATCAGCCCCAGCATTTT. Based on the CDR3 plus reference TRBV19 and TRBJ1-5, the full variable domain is DGGITQSPKYLFRKEGQNVTLSCEQNLNHDAMYWYRQDPGQGLRLIYYSQIVNDFQKGDIAEGYSVSREKKESFPLTVTSAQKNPTAFYLCASRTRQGSNQPQHFGDGTRLSIL.

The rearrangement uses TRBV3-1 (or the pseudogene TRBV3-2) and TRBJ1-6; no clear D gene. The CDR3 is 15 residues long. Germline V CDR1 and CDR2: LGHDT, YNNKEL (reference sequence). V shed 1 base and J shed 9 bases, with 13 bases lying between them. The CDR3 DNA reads TGTGCCAGCAGCCAAGGCGGGGATAGGCGTTCACCCCTCCACTTT. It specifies CASSQGGDRRSPLHF.

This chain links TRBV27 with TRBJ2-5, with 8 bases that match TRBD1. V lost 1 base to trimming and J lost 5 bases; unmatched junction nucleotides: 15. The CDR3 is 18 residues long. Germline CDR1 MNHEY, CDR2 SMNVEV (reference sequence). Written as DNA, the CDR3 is TGTGCCAGCAGTTTATTGAGAGGTGGCGACAGGGGTCAGGAGACCCAGTACTTC. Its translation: CASSLLRGGDRGQETQYF.

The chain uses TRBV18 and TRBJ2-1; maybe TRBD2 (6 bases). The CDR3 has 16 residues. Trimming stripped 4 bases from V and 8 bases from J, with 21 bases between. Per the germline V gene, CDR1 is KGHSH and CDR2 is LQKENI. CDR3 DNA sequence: TGTGCCAGCTCACAACACCGGGACCTACCGGGGGATGAGCAGTTCTTC. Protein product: CASSQHRDLPGDEQFF.